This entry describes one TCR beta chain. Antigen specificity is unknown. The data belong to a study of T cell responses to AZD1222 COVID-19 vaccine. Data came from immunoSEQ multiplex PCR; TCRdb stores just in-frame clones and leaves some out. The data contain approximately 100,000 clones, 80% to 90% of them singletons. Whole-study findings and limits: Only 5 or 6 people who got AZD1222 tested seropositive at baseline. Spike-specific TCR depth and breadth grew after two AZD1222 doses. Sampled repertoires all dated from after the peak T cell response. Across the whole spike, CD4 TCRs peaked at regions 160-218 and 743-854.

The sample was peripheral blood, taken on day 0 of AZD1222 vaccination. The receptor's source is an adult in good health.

The CDR3 region has the DNA TGTGCCAGCAGCCAAGTGGGAACAGGGGGCAACTATGGCTACACCTTC. This encodes CASSQVGTGGNYGYTF. The chain links TRBV3-1 (or the pseudogene TRBV3-2) to TRBJ1-2; 9 nucleotides match TRBD1. The CDR3 has 16 amino acids. Germline V CDR1 and CDR2: LGHDT, YNNKEL (reference sequence). The V and J ends lost 1 base and 2 bases, in that order; junction bases with no gene match: 5.